This T cell receptor (beta chain) was sequenced for a study of regulatory T cells in long-lasting Graves disease. The V and J ends lost 1 base and 6 bases respectively, with 7 bases between them. The CDR3 sequence is 12 residues long. Germline CDR1 LNHNV, CDR2 YYDKDF (reference sequence). A word on this clonotype: Antigen unknown.

HTBI primers from iRepertoire and Arm-PCR of CDR3 regions yielded the TCR beta libraries. TCRdb passed the multiplex PCR reads through MiXCR, listing each CDR3 protein once. The sample has 450,000 to 500,000 distinct CDR3 sequences, around 16% seen once. The time point: newly diagnosed GD, antithyroid drugs for less than 3 months. Researchers made the TCR library from RNA that was extracted from PBMCs. Approximately 9 milliliters of peripheral blood were taken and placed in EDTA tubes. Study-level results: Repertoires from persistent disease leaned toward TRBV28, TRBJ1-2 and TRBJ2-5.

These data also featured in a second study, about T cells in Graves' hyperthyroidism and ophthalmopathy. That paper states: Patients having uncontrolled infection, another autoimmune disease, pregnancy or lactation were not included. Blood held most thyroid clonotypes expanded above 0.001 frequency.

This chain uses TRBV15 with TRBJ2-7; D is ambiguous. Material: peripheral blood mononuclear cells (PBMCs), obtained at new diagnosis, from a patient treated with antithyroid drugs. This TCR came from a man aged 35 to 55 with Graves disease. CDR3 protein: CATSRVDGEQYF. In nucleotides, the CDR3 is TGTGCCACCAGCAGAGTTGACGGCGAGCAGTACTTC. The full variable domain, completed using reference TRBV15 and TRBJ2-7, is DAMVIQNPRYQVTQFGKPVTLSCSQTLNHNVMYWYQQKSSQAPKLLFHYYDKDFNNEADTPDNFQSRRPNTSFCFLDIRSPGLGDTAMYLCATSRVDGEQYFGPGTRLTVT.